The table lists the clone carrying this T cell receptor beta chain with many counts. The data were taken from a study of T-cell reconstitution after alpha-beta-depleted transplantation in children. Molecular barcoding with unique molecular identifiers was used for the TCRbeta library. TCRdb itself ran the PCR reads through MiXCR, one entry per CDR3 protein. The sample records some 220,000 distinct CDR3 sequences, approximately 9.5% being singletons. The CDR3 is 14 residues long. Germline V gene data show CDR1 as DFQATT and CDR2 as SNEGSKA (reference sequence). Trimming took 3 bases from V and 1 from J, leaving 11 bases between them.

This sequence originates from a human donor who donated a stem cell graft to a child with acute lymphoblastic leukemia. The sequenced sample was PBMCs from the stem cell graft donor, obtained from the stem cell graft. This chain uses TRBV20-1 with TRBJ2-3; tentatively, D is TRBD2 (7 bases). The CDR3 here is CSARGGPGTDTQYF. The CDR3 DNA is TGCAGTGCTAGGGGGGGGCCTGGCACAGATACGCAGTATTTT.